Below, 13 T cell receptor beta chains from the same sample are listed, as sequenced in a study of human T cells and chemical hapten exposure. Noted time point: patch test 2, 6 weeks after DPC sensitization. The sample's treatment: therapeutic diphenylcyclopropenone sensitization with weekly scalp DPC. MiXCR was run by TCRdb on the RACE reads, yielding one entry per CDR3 protein. This table has roughly 30,000 distinct CDR3 sequences, 8.5% to 9.5% appearing once. The sample in question was whole blood, obtained in connection with sensitization to the hapten diphenylcyclopropenone (DPC). Receptors originate from a man aged 25-45 years with alopecia areata. Some clones in this sample may be carry-over from other donors' samples.

The CDR3 bases are TGCGCCAGCAGCCAAGGGACTAGCGGGGGGACAGATACGCAGTATTTT. Protein sequence: CASSQGTSGGTDTQYF. This rearrangement joins TRBV4-3 to TRBJ2-3; 14 nucleotides line up with TRBD2. CDR1 LGHNA and CDR2 YSLEER come from the germline V gene. CDR3 length equals 16 residues. Losses at the gene ends were 1 base for V and 3 bases for J; bases not matched to a gene: 0.

This chain joins TRBV4-1 and TRBJ1-6; 9 bases align to TRBD1. Germline loops: CDR1 MGHRA, CDR2 YSYEKL. The CDR3 has 17 residues. Trimming removed 4 bases from V and 9 bases from J; junction bases left unmatched: 13. The CDR3: CASSPSILTGGFSPLHF. The CDR3 region has the DNA TGCGCCAGCAGCCCCTCTATCCTGACAGGGGGATTTTCACCCCTCCACTTT.

There are many counts of this clonotype. V gene TRBV11-2 combines with J gene TRBJ1-2, with TRBD1 matching 10 bases. CDR3 length equals 15 residues. Germline V gene data show CDR1 as SGHAT and CDR2 as FQNNGV. Trimming at V came to 5 bases and at J to 3 bases, leaving 6 bases not matched to a gene. The CDR3 reads CASSLDRGLDYGYTF. CDR3 bases: TGTGCCAGCAGCCTTGACAGGGGGCTTGACTATGGCTACACCTTC.

There are many counts of this clonotype. The chain carries TRBV7-3 and TRBJ1-4; D remains unclear. CDR1 is SGHTA, CDR2 FQGTGA, per germline. Trimming left V 2 bases short and J 3 bases short, with 4 bases between. This CDR3 has 13 residues. DNA of the CDR3: TGTGCCAGCAGCTTATCACCTAATGAAAAACTGTTTTTT. As protein: CASSLSPNEKLFF.

In DNA, the CDR3 is TGTGCCAGCAGTAAAAGACTGGGACAGTCCTACGAGCAGTACTTC. As protein: CASSKRLGQSYEQYF. This chain uses TRBV6-5 with TRBJ2-7, with 7 bases lining up with TRBD1. Germline V gene lookup returns CDR1 MNHEY and CDR2 SVGAGI. The CDR3 extends over 15 amino acids. V was clipped by 5 bases and J by 1 base; unmatched bases: 8.

CDR3 sequence: CSVEDAETQYF. CDR3 nucleotide sequence: TGCAGCGTTGAAGATGCAGAGACCCAGTACTTC. This chain links TRBV29-1 with TRBJ2-5; D ambiguous. V was clipped by 0 bases and J by 4 bases, with 3 bases between them. The CDR3 is made up of 11 amino acids. Germline assignment: CDR1 SQVTM and CDR2 ANQGSEA.

The chain recombines TRBV3-1 with TRBJ1-4; perhaps TRBD1 as D (6 bases). Trimming removed 1 base at V and 14 bases at J, with 14 bases between. The CDR3 is 13 residues long. CDR1 and CDR2 from the germline V gene are LGHDT and YNNKEL (reference sequence). CDR3 region: CASSQGLGQKLFF. In DNA form, the CDR3 reads TGTGCCAGCAGCCAAGGCCTCGGACAGAAGCTGTTTTTT.

This clonotype was observed many times. V gene TRBV6-2 or TRBV6-3 combines with J gene TRBJ2-7; D remains ambiguous. This CDR3 is 16 amino acids long. Germline-derived CDR1 and CDR2 are MNHEY and SVGEGT. V gave up 10 bases and J gave up 5 bases, with 27 bases separating them. The DNA for the CDR3 is TGTGCCACCCTGACGTCTTACACACCCCGTAGACACGAGCAGTACTTC. It is translated as CATLTSYTPRRHEQYF.

This clonotype has a count of ten or more. V and J are TRBV20-1 and TRBJ2-1; D may be TRBD2 (6 bases). Germline loops: CDR1 DFQATT, CDR2 SNEGSKA (reference sequence). This CDR3 spans 15 amino acids. The V end lost 0 bases, the J end lost 1 base, and 10 bases lay between the germline ends. CDR3 nucleotide sequence: TGCAGTGCTAGAGAAACCGGGAGATCCTACAATGAGCAGTTCTTC. It translates to CSARETGRSYNEQFF.

To note about this clonotype: This may come from a read error, since a much larger clone is one base off. The chain recombines TRBV7-6 with TRBJ1-3, with a possible D match to TRBD1 (5 bases). From germline, CDR1 is SGHVS and CDR2 FNYEAQ. The CDR3 is made up of 14 amino acids. Trimming removed 8 bases at V and 2 bases at J, with 13 bases between. CDR3 in DNA: TGTGCCAGCGGCTCCCGGGACGCTGGAAACACCATATATTTT. This encodes CASGSRDAGNTIYF. Based on the CDR3 plus reference TRBV7-6 and TRBJ1-3, the full variable domain is GAGVSQSPRYKVTKRGQDVALRCDPISGHVSLYWYRQALGQGPEFLTYFNYEAQQDKSGLPNDRFSAERPEGSISTLTIQRTEQRDSAMYRCASGSRDAGNTIYFGEGSWLTVV.

This clonotype appeared many times. This chain uses TRBV11-2 with TRBJ2-6; TRBD2 is a possible D gene (5 bases). Trimming left V 2 bases short and J 2 bases short, with 7 bases between. The CDR3 covers 15 residues. Germline values: CDR1 SGHAT, CDR2 FQNNGV. The CDR3 bases are TGTGCCAGCAGCTTACTGGGAGCTGGGGCCAACGTCCTGACTTTC. This sequence encodes CASSLLGAGANVLTF.

The table lists this clonotype with a few counts. V and J are TRBV11-3 and TRBJ1-1; TRBD1 aligns across 8 bases. V trimming: 8 bases; J trimming: 0 bases; junction bases outside the gene matches: 5. The CDR3 consists of 14 residues. Germline lookup yields CDR1 SGHNT and CDR2 YENEEA. This chain's CDR3 is CASGRQGMNTEAFF. CDR3 DNA: TGTGCCAGCGGAAGACAGGGGATGAACACTGAAGCTTTCTTT.

This clonotype was seen a handful of times. This chain connects TRBV18 to TRBJ1-2; TRBD1 is a possible D gene (5 bases). CDR1 KGHSH and CDR2 LQKENI come from the germline V gene. Trimming took off 3 bases at V and 3 bases at J, with 11 bases between the two ends. This CDR3 comprises 14 residues. The DNA for the CDR3 is TGTGCCAGCTCACCGGATTGGGGGGACTATGGCTACACCTTC. Protein product: CASSPDWGDYGYTF.